The 25 T cell receptor beta chains reported below all come from one sample, sequenced in a study of T cells in Graves' hyperthyroidism and ophthalmopathy (dated 2019 in TCRdb). Receptors were amplified or captured by multiplex PCR. TCRdb lists the instrument as Illumina HiSeq 2000. The TCR beta CDR3 regions were amplified from RNA transcripts. The TCR CDR3 was subjected to a first round of RT-PCR using the HTBI primer set and the Qiagen OneStep RT-PCR kit. TCRdb reanalyzed the raw reads on its own, using fastp at Q25 for trimming and MiXCR for clone calling, and kept in-frame beta chains. Rows are combined by CDR3 protein, so each entry shows the most common genes and DNA. The sample includes around 280,000 distinct CDR3 sequences, with 10% to 15% observed a single time. Of the sample, 7% to 8.5% is held by the ten largest clones. Material: blood. The origin of the receptors is a woman between 25 and 40 years old with Graves' hyperthyroidism that later progressed to Graves' ophthalmopathy.

The chain uses TRBV4-3 and TRBJ2-3; 11 bases line up with TRBD2. The CDR3 loop spans 16 amino acids. V lost 0 bases and J lost 2; bases outside the gene matches: 1. Germline V gives CDR1 LGHNA, CDR2 YSLEER. The CDR3 is CASSQEGLADTDTQYF. The CDR3 DNA follows: TGCGCCAGCAGCCAAGAGGGACTAGCGGACACAGATACGCAGTATTTT.

The table lists this clonotype with many counts. The chain carries TRBV5-1 and TRBJ2-7; 7 nucleotides match TRBD2. CDR3 length: 15 amino acids. Germline lookup yields CDR1 SGHRS and CDR2 YFSETQ. With 0 bases clipped from V and 2 bases from J, the junction kept 5 bases outside the gene matches. CDR3 sequence (DNA): TGCGCCAGCAGCTTGGAGGGAGGGAGCACCTACGAGCAGTACTTC. The encoded protein is CASSLEGGSTYEQYF. Full variable domain (rest looked up from reference TRBV5-1 and TRBJ2-7): KAGVTQTPRYLIKTRGQQVTLSCSPISGHRSVSWYQQTPGQGLQFLFEYFSETQRNKGNFPGRFSGRQFSNSRSEMNVSTLELGDSALYLCASSLEGGSTYEQYFGPGTRLTVT.

This clonotype came up many times. The V gene is TRBV6-1, the J gene TRBJ2-7; TRBD1 agrees at 8 bases. Per the germline V gene, CDR1 is MNHNS and CDR2 is SASEGT. J lost 6 bases, V lost 5 bases, and 3 bases had no gene match. The CDR3 extends over 12 amino acids. As DNA, the CDR3 is TGTGCCAGCAGTTTTGGACAGGGCGAGCAGTACTTC. Protein product: CASSFGQGEQYF.

The rearrangement uses TRBV12-5 and TRBJ2-1, with D perhaps TRBD1 or TRBD2 (5 bases each). The CDR3 runs 14 residues. Deletions cut 0 bases from V and 8 bases from J, with 11 bases between. Germline values: CDR1 LGHNT, CDR2 FRNRAP. This CDR3 is CASGLVSRDDEQFF. CDR3 nucleotides: TGTGCTAGTGGTTTGGTAAGCAGGGACGATGAGCAGTTCTTC.

This clonotype was recorded many times. This chain joins TRBV30 and TRBJ1-1; D unclear. This CDR3 is built from 14 residues. V gave up 0 bases and J gave up 1 base, with 9 bases separating them. CDR1 and CDR2 (germline): GTSNPN, SVGIG (reference sequence). CDR3 bases: TGTGCCTGGAGTGTTTTTTCGGGGAACACTGAAGCTTTCTTT. Amino acids: CAWSVFSGNTEAFF.

This clonotype came up a few times. The J gene is TRBJ2-3, the V gene TRBV24-1, with D possibly matching TRBD1 (6 bases). Deletions cut 4 bases from V and 2 bases from J, with 12 bases between. The CDR3 contains 15 residues. Germline CDR1 KGHDR, CDR2 SFDVKD. The CDR3 DNA follows: TGTGCCACCAGTGAGGGACGGGACAACACAGATACGCAGTATTTT. Its protein is CATSEGRDNTDTQYF.

This clonotype showed up many times. The V and J genes are TRBV27 and TRBJ1-5; TRBD1 matches at 9 bases. V dropped 6 bases and J dropped 5; count of bases not matched to a gene: 11. This CDR3 region has 16 residues. Germline CDR1 is MNHEY and CDR2 is SMNVEV (reference sequence). CDR3 sequence reads: CASRPGPGQGHQPQHF. CDR3 coding DNA: TGTGCCAGCAGACCCGGACCGGGACAGGGTCATCAGCCCCAGCATTTT.

A few counts support this clonotype. The rearrangement joins TRBV4-3 to TRBJ2-7; 9 bases agree with TRBD1. This CDR3 spans 15 amino acids. CDR1 and CDR2 (germline): LGHNA, YSLEER. V shed 4 bases and J 4 bases; nucleotides not matched to a gene: 8. CDR3 region: CASSLGAQGAYEQYF. The CDR3 nucleotides read TGCGCCAGCAGCCTAGGCGCACAGGGGGCGTACGAGCAGTACTTC.

This clonotype appeared a few times. The chain links TRBV9 to TRBJ2-7, with TRBD2 matching over 9 bases. The CDR3 extends over 16 amino acids. Germline loops: CDR1 SGDLS, CDR2 YYNGEE. Losses at the gene ends were 0 bases for V and 3 bases for J; bases not matched to a gene: 7. CDR3 sequence (DNA): TGTGCCAGCAGCGTAGCTGCTAGCGGGGACTACTACGAGCAGTACTTC. Translation: CASSVAASGDYYEQYF. Based on the CDR3 plus reference TRBV9 and TRBJ2-7, the full variable domain is DSGVTQTPKHLITATGQRVTLRCSPRSGDLSVYWYQQSLDQGLQFLIQYYNGEERAKGNILERFSAQQFPDLHSELNLSSLELGDSALYFCASSVAASGDYYEQYFGPGTRLTVT.

This clonotype appeared many times. V usage is TRBV7-9 and J usage is TRBJ1-1, with D possibly matching TRBD1 (6 bases). The germline V gene has CDR1 SEHNR and CDR2 FQNEAQ (reference sequence). V lost 11 bases and J lost 3, with 16 bases in between. The CDR3 is 13 residues long. CDR3 protein: CAYAGEGDTEAFF. CDR3 in DNA: TGTGCCTACGCGGGAGAGGGGGACACTGAAGCTTTCTTT.

This clonotype was recorded at least ten times. The genes are TRBV7-2 and TRBJ1-3; D is unresolved. The CDR3 is 12 residues long. Germline V gives CDR1 SGHTA, CDR2 FQGNSA. V lost 1 base to trimming and J lost 3 bases, with 1 base between them. CDR3 sequence (DNA): TGTGCCAGCAGCTTAGTTGGAAACACCATATATTTT. Protein: CASSLVGNTIYF.

This clonotype occurred many times. The chain couples TRBV7-2 to TRBJ2-7; D not certain. Germline CDR1 and CDR2: SGHTA and FQGNSA. Deletions cut 2 bases from V and 3 bases from J, with 11 bases between. The CDR3 extends over 14 amino acids. The CDR3: CASSLRAGYYEQYF. CDR3 nucleotides: TGTGCCAGCAGCTTACGTGCCGGTTACTACGAGCAGTACTTC.

This clonotype was counted many times. This CDR3 reads CASSSLVTGGGDTQYF. The DNA of the CDR3 is TGTGCCAGCAGTTCCCTGGTGACAGGGGGTGGTGATACGCAGTATTTT. The J gene is TRBJ2-3, the V gene TRBV6-1; 9 positions agree with TRBD1. The germline gives CDR1 MNHNS, CDR2 SASEGT. This CDR3 region has 16 residues. With V trimmed by 5 bases and J by 6 bases, 12 bases remained unmatched.

This clonotype was observed at least ten times. The V call is TRBV28, the J call TRBJ1-2; D perhaps matches TRBD1 (5 bases). Germline assignment: CDR1 MDHEN and CDR2 SYDVKM. This CDR3 has 15 amino acids. V lost 2 bases and J 7 bases, leaving 17 bases between the germline ends. The CDR3 here is CASSLLQTEMGGYTF. CDR3 coding DNA: TGTGCCAGCAGTTTACTTCAGACAGAAATGGGTGGCTACACCTTC.

This clonotype was seen repeatedly, ten times or more. V and J are TRBV6-1 and TRBJ2-7; maybe TRBD2 (6 bases). Germline lookup yields CDR1 MNHNS and CDR2 SASEGT. The CDR3 spans 14 residues. Trimming cost V 5 bases and J 0 bases, with 11 bases left between them. The CDR3: CASSSDGSSYEQYF. The CDR3 coding sequence is TGTGCCAGCAGTTCTGACGGGAGCTCCTACGAGCAGTACTTC.

This clonotype was picked up a small number of times. J is TRBJ1-5 and V is TRBV19; TRBD1 aligns across 7 bases. Germline CDR1 reads LNHDA; CDR2 reads SQIVND (reference sequence). The CDR3 runs to 16 residues. The V gene end was trimmed by 5 bases and the J gene end by 4 bases; junction bases not matched to a gene: 11. The CDR3 nucleotides read TGTGCCAGTAGTCCCTCGACAGGGCATACAAATCAGCCCCAGCATTTT. Translated: CASSPSTGHTNQPQHF.

The rearrangement links TRBV19 to TRBJ2-1; 7 bases are a match to TRBD2. Germline lookup yields CDR1 LNHDA and CDR2 SQIVND (reference sequence). The length of the CDR3 is 15 residues. With V trimmed by 5 bases and J by 0 bases, 4 bases remained unmatched. This CDR3 is CASSPAGYSYNEQFF. Here the CDR3 DNA reads TGTGCCAGTAGTCCAGCGGGGTACTCCTACAATGAGCAGTTCTTC.

This clonotype was recorded a few times. The chain is built from TRBV4-1 and TRBJ2-7; 10 bases fit TRBD2. This CDR3 comprises 16 residues. Germline lookup yields CDR1 MGHRA and CDR2 YSYEKL. With V trimmed by 0 bases and J by 2 bases, 4 bases remained unmatched. CDR3 nucleotides: TGCGCCAGCAGCCAAGAGGGAGGACTAGCGGCCTACGAGCAGTACTTC. This codes for CASSQEGGLAAYEQYF.

This rearrangement joins TRBV12-3 or TRBV12-4 to TRBJ1-1, with TRBD1 as a possible D gene (5 bases). This CDR3 comprises 16 residues. V dropped 1 base and J dropped 0 bases, with 12 bases sitting between them. In nucleotides, the CDR3 is TGTGCCAGCAGTTTAGTCAGGGTAGATATGAACACTGAAGCTTTCTTT. Its translation is CASSLVRVDMNTEAFF.

This clonotype occurred once. A clone one base away is much larger, so this may be a read error. This rearrangement joins TRBV2 to TRBJ1-5, with D possibly being TRBD1 (5 bases). The V and J ends lost 3 bases and 0 bases respectively, with 9 bases between them. The germline V gene has CDR1 SNHLY and CDR2 FYNNEI. CDR3 length equals 15 residues. DNA for the CDR3: TGTGCCAGCAGTGATACAGGTTATAGCAATCAGCCCCAGCATTTT. Amino acids: CASSDTGYSNQPQHF.

This clonotype was seen at least ten times. This CDR3 reads CASSPGPGGRDQGQPQHF. The DNA of the CDR3 is TGTGCCAGCAGTCCCGGGCCAGGGGGAAGGGATCAAGGTCAGCCCCAGCATTTT. V is TRBV12-3 or TRBV12-4 and J is TRBJ1-5, with 7 bases matching TRBD1. With V trimmed by 5 bases and J by 6 bases, 19 bases remained unmatched. The CDR3 loop spans 18 amino acids.

In this sample, this clonotype turned up once. This may be a read error, as it is one base from a much larger clone. The gene calls are TRBV6-1 and TRBJ1-2; 8 bases agree with TRBD1. The CDR3 has 12 amino acids. V dropped 10 bases and J dropped 8; count of bases not matched to a gene: 9. Looked up from germline, CDR1 is MNHNS and CDR2 is SASEGT. CDR3 in amino acids: CATGQGREGYTF. The CDR3 DNA reads as TGTGCCACCGGACAGGGTAGAGAGGGCTACACCTTC.

Many counts were recorded for this clonotype. The rearrangement links TRBV20-1 to TRBJ1-1; 7 positions agree with TRBD1. The ends lost 5 bases at V and 6 bases at J; junction bases unmatched: 9. Germline V gives CDR1 DFQATT, CDR2 SNEGSKA (reference sequence). CDR3 size: 13 residues. CDR3 sequence reads: CSASRQGRAEAFF. The CDR3 bases are TGCAGTGCTTCCAGACAGGGACGGGCTGAAGCTTTCTTT.

This clonotype was found many times. The chain combines TRBV20-1 with TRBJ2-3; 7 bases align to TRBD2. Germline CDR1 reads DFQATT; CDR2 reads SNEGSKA (reference sequence). The CDR3 sequence is 14 residues long. Losses at the gene ends were 2 bases for V and 1 base for J; bases not matched to a gene: 3. CDR3 in amino acids: CSARPSGRTDTQYF. In DNA form, the CDR3 reads TGCAGTGCTAGACCTAGCGGTCGCACAGATACGCAGTATTTT.

This clonotype was observed a few times. The chain combines TRBV10-3 with TRBJ1-1, with a possible D match to TRBD1 (6 bases). The CDR3 is 14 amino acids. The V end was cut by 3 bases, the J end by 5 bases, with 13 bases between. The germline CDR1 and CDR2 sequences are ENHRY and SYGVKD. The CDR3 coding sequence is TGTGCCATCAGTGATATCCAGGGGAGTACTGAAGCTTTCTTT. It is translated as CAISDIQGSTEAFF.